The 26 T cell receptor beta chains given below trace back to one sample, sequenced in a study of blood T cell repertoires in COVID-19. Produced via immunoSEQ multiplex PCR; TCRdb's table is partial and in-frame only. The sample holds about 150,000 clones, roughly four fifths seen once. Sequencing was done on a sample of peripheral blood. The receptors come from a woman in her sixties with COVID-19, enrolled during active disease.

The genes are TRBV2 and TRBJ1-1; possibly TRBD1 for D (6 bases). The V gene lost 6 bases and the J gene lost 3 bases, with 11 bases spanning the gap. This CDR3 is built from 13 residues. Germline lookup yields CDR1 SNHLY and CDR2 FYNNEI. For the CDR3, the DNA is TGTGCCAGCAGGATACAGGGCTACACTGAAGCTTTCTTT. Protein product: CASRIQGYTEAFF.

This rearrangement joins TRBV24-1 to TRBJ2-2; 7 nucleotides line up with TRBD2. V shed 4 bases, J shed 12 bases, and the junction held 16 bases outside the gene matches. CDR1 is KGHDR and CDR2 is SFDVKD in the germline V gene. CDR3 length: 16 amino acids. The CDR3 here is CATSDSGLGPIPQLFF. CDR3 in DNA: TGTGCCACCAGTGACTCCGGACTAGGACCCATCCCACAGCTGTTTTTT.

The V call is TRBV25-1, the J call TRBJ1-1; 9 bases line up with TRBD1. J was trimmed by 1 base and V by 5 bases; bases with no gene match: 5. Germline V CDR1 and CDR2: MGHDK, SYGVNS. The CDR3 is 15 amino acids. CDR3 nucleotide sequence: TGTGCCAGCAGTAACCGGGACAGGGCGAACACTGAAGCTTTCTTT. This encodes CASSNRDRANTEAFF.

The chain recombines TRBV19 with TRBJ2-1; D is uncertain. Trimming shortened V by 4 bases and J by 7 bases, and 20 bases separated the two germline ends. This CDR3 is built from 16 residues. Germline V gene sequence: CDR1 LNHDA, CDR2 SQIVND (reference sequence). The CDR3 region is CASSRSVASQRNEQFF. CDR3 bases: TGTGCCAGTAGTAGGAGCGTCGCTTCCCAGAGGAATGAGCAGTTCTTC.

Only one count was recorded for this clone. This chain uses TRBV9 with TRBJ2-3; TRBD2 matches at 8 bases. Germline-derived CDR1 and CDR2 are SGDLS and YYNGEE. The V segment lost 1 base and the J segment 2 bases; nucleotides outside the gene matches: 3. The CDR3 is 15 amino acids. CDR3 in DNA: TGTGCCAGCAGCGTATTTAGCGGGGACACAGATACGCAGTATTTT. Its protein product is CASSVFSGDTDTQYF.

The genes are TRBV7-9 and TRBJ1-3; 7 bases fit TRBD1. Germline-derived CDR1 and CDR2 are SEHNR and FQNEAQ (reference sequence). CDR3 length: 17 residues. The V gene end was trimmed by 3 bases and the J gene end by 3 bases; junction bases not matched to a gene: 11. In DNA, the CDR3 is TGTGCCAGCAGCTTCCTATCCGAGACAGGGATTGGAAACACCATATATTTT. Its protein is CASSFLSETGIGNTIYF.

V gene TRBV6-6 combines with J gene TRBJ2-1; D unresolved. The CDR3 runs to 14 residues. CDR1 and CDR2 (germline): MNHNY, SVGAGI (reference sequence). Trimming shortened V by 10 bases and J by 7 bases, and 20 bases separated the two germline ends. The CDR3 is CATIDTAKRNEQFF. The CDR3 DNA reads TGTGCCACCATCGATACAGCAAAAAGGAATGAGCAGTTCTTC.

This clone was seen a single time. The chain recombines TRBV7-9 with TRBJ2-2; 12 nucleotides line up with TRBD2. After removal of 5 bases from V and 6 bases from J, the junction contained 4 bases not matched to a gene. The germline V gene has CDR1 SEHNR and CDR2 FQNEAQ (reference sequence). The CDR3 consists of 15 residues. The CDR3 coding sequence is TGTGCCAGCAGCGTACTAGCGGGAGGAGCCGGGGAGCTGTTTTTT. Encoded protein: CASSVLAGGAGELFF.

For the CDR3, the DNA is TGTGCCAGTAGTATCCCCCCCCAGGGGAGTACTAGGGAGCAGTACGTC. As protein: CASSIPPQGSTREQYV. This chain uses TRBV19 with TRBJ2-7, with D possibly TRBD1 on 6 matching bases. CDR3 length equals 16 residues. Trimming took off 3 bases at V and 7 bases at J, with 22 bases between the two ends. Germline lookup yields CDR1 LNHDA and CDR2 SQIVND (reference sequence).

This chain links TRBV3-1 (or the pseudogene TRBV3-2) with TRBJ1-2; D is unresolved. Germline V gene sequence: CDR1 LGHDT, CDR2 YNNKEL (reference sequence). This CDR3 comprises 12 residues. V gave up 6 bases and J gave up 8 bases, with 13 bases separating them. The CDR3 region has the DNA TGTGCCAGCAGAAGAGGTTCGCTAGGCTACACCTTC. Translation gives CASRRGSLGYTF.

This clone was observed a single time. The CDR3 sequence: CASSKGARYQPQHF. DNA for the CDR3: TGTGCCAGTAGTAAGGGGGCTAGATATCAGCCCCAGCATTTT. The chain recombines TRBV19 with TRBJ1-5, with 7 bases matching TRBD1. This CDR3 region has 14 residues. Germline trimming cut 4 bases from V and 5 bases from J; bases unmatched to any gene: 5. Germline CDR1 reads LNHDA; CDR2 reads SQIVND (reference sequence).

The rearrangement links TRBV6-5 to TRBJ2-7; TRBD2 matches at 12 bases. CDR3 length: 15 residues. Germline V CDR1 and CDR2: MNHEY, SVGAGI. The trim removed 0 bases at V and 4 bases at J, leaving 1 base unmatched. The CDR3 sequence: CASSYSTSGRYEQYF. The CDR3 coding sequence is TGTGCCAGCAGTTACTCAACTAGCGGGAGGTACGAGCAGTACTTC.

This chain uses TRBV5-4 with TRBJ1-6, with 7 bases identical to TRBD1. There are 16 residues in the CDR3. Germline V gene sequence: CDR1 SGHNT, CDR2 YYREEE (reference sequence). The V gene end was trimmed by 4 bases and the J gene end by 5 bases; junction bases not matched to a gene: 9. The CDR3 bases are TGTGCCAGCAGCGCGCGCATTACAGGGGATAATTCACCCCTCCACTTT. Its protein is CASSARITGDNSPLHF.

This chain connects TRBV4-1 to TRBJ1-4; D is perhaps TRBD1 (6 bases). Germline V gene sequence: CDR1 MGHRA, CDR2 YSYEKL. Trimming stripped 4 bases from V and 8 bases from J, with 20 bases between. The CDR3 is 16 residues long. The CDR3 spells CASSPQGLGVAEKLFF. The CDR3 nucleotides read TGCGCCAGCAGCCCCCAGGGGCTGGGGGTTGCGGAAAAACTGTTTTTT.

CDR3 amino acids: CASSPRGYGNTIYF. The CDR3 DNA sequence: TGTGCCAGCTCACCACGGGGCTATGGAAACACCATATATTTT. This sequence joins TRBV18 and TRBJ1-3; a weak D match, TRBD1 (5 bases). The V and J ends lost 1 base and 3 bases respectively, with 7 bases between them. The CDR3 is made up of 14 amino acids. CDR1 is KGHSH, CDR2 LQKENI, per germline.

The chain uses TRBV7-6 and TRBJ2-1; D not resolved. This CDR3 is built from 13 residues. Germline-derived CDR1 and CDR2 are SGHVS and FNYEAQ. The V gene lost 6 bases and the J gene lost 6 bases, with 12 bases spanning the gap. Written as DNA, the CDR3 is TGTGCCAGCAGTCTCCCGTGGCTCAATGAGCAGTTCTTC. Amino acids: CASSLPWLNEQFF.

The chain joins TRBV9 to TRBJ1-1; no reliable D call. The CDR3 runs to 14 residues. Trimming stripped 3 bases from V and 3 bases from J, with 12 bases between. Germline values: CDR1 SGDLS, CDR2 YYNGEE. In DNA form, the CDR3 reads TGTGCCAGCAGCGCGTCCGGGGTCGACACTGAAGCTTTCTTT. It codes for CASSASGVDTEAFF.

The chain employs TRBV7-2 and TRBJ1-2; D is unclear. Germline-derived CDR1 and CDR2 are SGHTA and FQGNSA. The CDR3 spans 14 residues. V lost 0 bases to trimming and J lost 3 bases, with 8 bases between them. Written as DNA, the CDR3 is TGTGCCAGCAGCTTAGCGCCCCTAGACTATGGCTACACCTTC. As protein: CASSLAPLDYGYTF.

The V call is TRBV3-1 (or the pseudogene TRBV3-2), the J call TRBJ1-2; D perhaps matches TRBD1 (6 bases). The CDR3 totals 15 residues. Trimming stripped 4 bases from V and 3 bases from J, with 15 bases between. Germline-derived CDR1 and CDR2 are LGHDT and YNNKEL (reference sequence). The DNA of the CDR3 is TGTGCCAGCAGCCGAAACGGGGACACCTACTATGGCTACACCTTC. Encoded protein: CASSRNGDTYYGYTF.

The chain links TRBV5-1 to TRBJ2-1, with D maybe TRBD2 (6 bases). This CDR3 has 16 amino acids. CDR1 and CDR2 (germline): SGHRS, YFSETQ. The V gene lost 0 bases and the J gene lost 0 bases, with 10 bases spanning the gap. CDR3 sequence reads: CASSLAAGSSYNEQFF. The CDR3 coding sequence is TGCGCCAGCAGCTTGGCGGCGGGATCCTCCTACAATGAGCAGTTCTTC.

As to this clone: The same CDR3 also results from other DNA sequences found in this sample. The genes are TRBV6-6 and TRBJ1-1; no firm D call. Trimming stripped 5 bases from V and 1 base from J, with 5 bases between. CDR3 length: 12 residues. Germline V gene sequence: CDR1 MNHNY, CDR2 SVGAGI (reference sequence). The CDR3 bases are TGTGCCAGCAGTCGACAGAACACTGAAGCTTTCTTT. It encodes CASSRQNTEAFF.

V gene TRBV7-3 combines with J gene TRBJ2-1; the match to TRBD2 covers 10 bases. The CDR3 spans 16 residues. V lost 1 base, J lost 6 bases, and 6 bases stayed unmatched. Per the germline V gene, CDR1 is SGHTA and CDR2 is FQGTGA. The CDR3 here is CASSLRASGRVNEQFF. CDR3 coding DNA: TGTGCCAGCAGCTTAAGGGCCAGCGGGAGGGTCAATGAGCAGTTCTTC. The whole variable domain, filled in from reference TRBV7-3 and TRBJ2-1, reads GAGVSQTPSNKVTEKGKYVELRCDPISGHTALYWYRQSLGQGPEFLIYFQGTGAADDSGLPNDRFFAVRPEGSVSTLKIQRTERGDSAVYLCASSLRASGRVNEQFFGPGTRLTVL.

The rearrangement links TRBV25-1 to TRBJ1-2; D remains ambiguous. The CDR3 loop spans 14 amino acids. Per germline, CDR1 MGHDK and CDR2 SYGVNS. Trimming shortened V by 1 base and J by 8 bases, and 14 bases separated the two germline ends. The CDR3 coding sequence is TGTGCCAGCAGTGAATCGGGAAGAAGTCAGGGCTACACCTTC. This translates into CASSESGRSQGYTF.

V usage is TRBV3-1 (or the pseudogene TRBV3-2) and J usage is TRBJ1-1; 8 bases are shared with TRBD1. The V and J ends lost 5 bases and 11 bases, in that order; junction bases with no gene match: 13. CDR1 and CDR2 (germline): LGHDT, YNNKEL (reference sequence). CDR3 length: 14 residues. Written as DNA, the CDR3 is TGTGCCAGCAGCATCACGACAGGGGCCTTCGGGGCTTTCTTT. Amino acid sequence: CASSITTGAFGAFF.

The rearrangement links TRBV18 to TRBJ2-2; D perhaps matches TRBD1 (5 bases). The CDR3 is 16 amino acids. Per germline, CDR1 KGHSH and CDR2 LQKENI. Trimming shortened V by 6 bases and J by 1 base, and 15 bases separated the two germline ends. The CDR3 reads CASSLLGTGNTGELFF. The DNA of the CDR3 is TGTGCCAGCTCGCTACTGGGAACAGGGAACACCGGGGAGCTGTTTTTT.

The J gene is TRBJ1-2, the V gene TRBV4-1, with TRBD1 matching 8 bases. This CDR3 spans 14 amino acids. Germline-derived CDR1 and CDR2 are MGHRA and YSYEKL. V lost 3 bases and J lost 7; bases outside the gene matches: 7. CDR3 sequence reads: CASSHAGGAAGYTF. The CDR3 DNA reads as TGCGCCAGCAGCCATGCAGGGGGCGCAGCTGGCTACACCTTC.